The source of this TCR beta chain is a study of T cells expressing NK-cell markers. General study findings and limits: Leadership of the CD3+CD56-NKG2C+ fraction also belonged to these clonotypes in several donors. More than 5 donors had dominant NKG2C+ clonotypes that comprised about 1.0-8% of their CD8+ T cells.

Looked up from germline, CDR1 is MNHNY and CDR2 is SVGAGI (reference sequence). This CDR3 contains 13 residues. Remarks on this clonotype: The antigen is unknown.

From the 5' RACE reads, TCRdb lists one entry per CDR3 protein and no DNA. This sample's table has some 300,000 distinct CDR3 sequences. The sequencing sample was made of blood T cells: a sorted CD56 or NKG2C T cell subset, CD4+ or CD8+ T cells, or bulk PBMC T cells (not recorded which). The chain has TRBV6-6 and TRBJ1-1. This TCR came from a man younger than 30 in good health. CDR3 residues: CASQDAKNTEAFF.